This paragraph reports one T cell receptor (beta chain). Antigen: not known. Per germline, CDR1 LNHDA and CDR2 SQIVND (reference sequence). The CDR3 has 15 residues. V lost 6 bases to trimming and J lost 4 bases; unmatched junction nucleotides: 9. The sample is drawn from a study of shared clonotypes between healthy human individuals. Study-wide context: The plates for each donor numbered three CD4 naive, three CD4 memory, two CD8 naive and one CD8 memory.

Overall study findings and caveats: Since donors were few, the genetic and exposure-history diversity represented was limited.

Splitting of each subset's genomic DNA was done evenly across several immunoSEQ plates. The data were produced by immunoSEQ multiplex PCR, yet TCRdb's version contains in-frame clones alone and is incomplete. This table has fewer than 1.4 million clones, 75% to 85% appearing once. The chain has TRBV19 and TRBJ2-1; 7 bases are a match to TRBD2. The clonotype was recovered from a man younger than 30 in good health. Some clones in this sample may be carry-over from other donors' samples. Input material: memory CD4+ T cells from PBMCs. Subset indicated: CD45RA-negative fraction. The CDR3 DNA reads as TGTGCCAGTAGGTTGGGGGGGGAAATTTACAATGAGCAGTTCTTC. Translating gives CASRLGGEIYNEQFF. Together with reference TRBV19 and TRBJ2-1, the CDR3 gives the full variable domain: DGGITQSPKYLFRKEGQNVTLSCEQNLNHDAMYWYRQDPGQGLRLIYYSQIVNDFQKGDIAEGYSVSREKKESFPLTVTSAQKNPTAFYLCASRLGGEIYNEQFFGPGTRLTVL.